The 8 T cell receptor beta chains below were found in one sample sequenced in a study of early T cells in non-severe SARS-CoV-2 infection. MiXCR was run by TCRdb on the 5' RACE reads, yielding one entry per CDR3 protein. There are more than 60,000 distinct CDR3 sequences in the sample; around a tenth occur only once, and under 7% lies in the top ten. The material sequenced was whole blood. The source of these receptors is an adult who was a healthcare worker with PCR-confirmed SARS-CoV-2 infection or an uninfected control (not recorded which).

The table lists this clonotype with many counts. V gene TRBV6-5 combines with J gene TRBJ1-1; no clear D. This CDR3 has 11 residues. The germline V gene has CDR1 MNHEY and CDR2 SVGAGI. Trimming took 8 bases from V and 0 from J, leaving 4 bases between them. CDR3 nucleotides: TGTGCCAGCTATTTGAACACTGAAGCTTTCTTT. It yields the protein CASYLNTEAFF.

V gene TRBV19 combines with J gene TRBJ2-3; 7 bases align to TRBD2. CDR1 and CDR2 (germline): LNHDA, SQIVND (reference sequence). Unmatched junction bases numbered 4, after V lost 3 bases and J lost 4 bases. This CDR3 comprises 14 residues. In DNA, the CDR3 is TGTGCCAGTAGTATTGGACTAGGCGCAGATACGCAGTATTTT. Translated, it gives CASSIGLGADTQYF.

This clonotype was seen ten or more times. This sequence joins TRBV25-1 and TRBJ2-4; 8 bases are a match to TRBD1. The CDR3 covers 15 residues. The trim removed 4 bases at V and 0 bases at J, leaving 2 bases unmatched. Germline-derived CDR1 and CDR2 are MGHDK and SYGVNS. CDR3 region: CASSGTGLAKNIQYF. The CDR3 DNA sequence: TGTGCCAGCAGTGGGACAGGGCTAGCCAAAAACATTCAGTACTTC.

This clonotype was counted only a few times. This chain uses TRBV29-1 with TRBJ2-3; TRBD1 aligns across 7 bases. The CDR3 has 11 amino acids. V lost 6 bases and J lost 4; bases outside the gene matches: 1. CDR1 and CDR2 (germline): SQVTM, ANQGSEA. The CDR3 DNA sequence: TGCAGCGTGGGGACAGCAGATACGCAGTATTTT. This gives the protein CSVGTADTQYF.

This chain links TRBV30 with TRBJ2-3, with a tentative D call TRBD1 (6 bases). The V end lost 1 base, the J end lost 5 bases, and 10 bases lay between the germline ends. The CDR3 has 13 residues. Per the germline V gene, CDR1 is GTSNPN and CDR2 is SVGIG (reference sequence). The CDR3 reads CAWSEYREDTQYF. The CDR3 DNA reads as TGTGCCTGGAGTGAATACAGGGAAGATACGCAGTATTTT.

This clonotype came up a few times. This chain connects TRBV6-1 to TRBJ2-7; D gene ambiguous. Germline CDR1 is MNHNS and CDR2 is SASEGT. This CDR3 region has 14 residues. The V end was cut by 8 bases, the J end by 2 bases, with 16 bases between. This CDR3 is CASLIFGVAYEQYF. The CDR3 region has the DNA TGTGCCAGCCTAATTTTTGGAGTAGCCTACGAGCAGTACTTC.

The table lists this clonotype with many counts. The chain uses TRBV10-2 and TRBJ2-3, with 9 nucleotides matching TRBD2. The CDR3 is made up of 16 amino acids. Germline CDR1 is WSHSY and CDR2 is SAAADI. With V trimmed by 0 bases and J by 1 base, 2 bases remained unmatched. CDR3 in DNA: TGCGCCAGCAGTGAGTCGGCGGGAGGGGGCACAGATACGCAGTATTTT. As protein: CASSESAGGGTDTQYF.

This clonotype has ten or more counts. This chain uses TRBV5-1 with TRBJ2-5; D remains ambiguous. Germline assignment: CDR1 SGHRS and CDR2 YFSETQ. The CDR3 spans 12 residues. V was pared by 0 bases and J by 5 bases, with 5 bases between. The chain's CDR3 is CASSLAGETQYF. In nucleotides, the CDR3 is TGCGCCAGCAGCTTGGCCGGGGAGACCCAGTACTTC.